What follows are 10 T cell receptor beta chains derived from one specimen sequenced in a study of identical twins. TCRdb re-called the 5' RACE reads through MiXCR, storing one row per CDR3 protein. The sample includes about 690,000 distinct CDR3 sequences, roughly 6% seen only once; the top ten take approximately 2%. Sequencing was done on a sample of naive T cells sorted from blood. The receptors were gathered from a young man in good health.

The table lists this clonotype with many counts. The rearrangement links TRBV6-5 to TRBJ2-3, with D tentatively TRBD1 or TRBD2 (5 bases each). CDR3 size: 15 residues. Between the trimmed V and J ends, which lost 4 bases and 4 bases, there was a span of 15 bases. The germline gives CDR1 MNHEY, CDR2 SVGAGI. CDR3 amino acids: CASSLSGQGPDTQYF. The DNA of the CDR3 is TGTGCCAGCAGTTTATCGGGGCAGGGTCCAGATACGCAGTATTTT.

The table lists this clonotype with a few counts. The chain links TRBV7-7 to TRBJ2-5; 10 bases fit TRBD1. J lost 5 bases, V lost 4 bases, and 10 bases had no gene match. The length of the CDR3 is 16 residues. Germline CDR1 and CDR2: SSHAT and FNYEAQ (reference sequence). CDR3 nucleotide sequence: TGTGCCAGCAGCTACTCTGGGACAGGGGCGAGGGAGACCCAGTACTTC. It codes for CASSYSGTGARETQYF.

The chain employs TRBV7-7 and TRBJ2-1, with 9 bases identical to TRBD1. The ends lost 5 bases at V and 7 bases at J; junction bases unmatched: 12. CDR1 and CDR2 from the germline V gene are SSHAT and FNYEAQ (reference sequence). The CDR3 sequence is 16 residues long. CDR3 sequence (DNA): TGTGCCAGCAGCCCCGTAGGGGACAGGGTCCCTAATGAGCAGTTCTTC. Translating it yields CASSPVGDRVPNEQFF. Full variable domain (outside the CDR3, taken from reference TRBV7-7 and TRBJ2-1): GAGVSQSPRYKVTKRGQDVTLRCDPISSHATLYWYQQALGQGPEFLTYFNYEAQPDKSGLPSDRFSAERPEGSISTLTIQRTEQRDSAMYRCASSPVGDRVPNEQFFGPGTRLTVL.

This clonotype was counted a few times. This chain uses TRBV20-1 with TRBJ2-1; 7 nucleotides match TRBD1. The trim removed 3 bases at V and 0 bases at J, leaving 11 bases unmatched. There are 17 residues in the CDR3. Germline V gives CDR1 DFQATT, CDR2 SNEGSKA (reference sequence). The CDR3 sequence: CSASRFFRGSSYNEQFF. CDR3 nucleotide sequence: TGCAGTGCTAGTCGTTTTTTCAGGGGGAGCTCCTACAATGAGCAGTTCTTC.

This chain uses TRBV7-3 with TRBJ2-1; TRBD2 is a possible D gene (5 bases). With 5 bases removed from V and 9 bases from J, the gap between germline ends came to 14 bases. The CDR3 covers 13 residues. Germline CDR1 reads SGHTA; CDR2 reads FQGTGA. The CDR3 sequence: CASSPRAAGEQFF. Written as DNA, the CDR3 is TGTGCCAGCAGCCCCCGCGCCGCGGGTGAGCAGTTCTTC.

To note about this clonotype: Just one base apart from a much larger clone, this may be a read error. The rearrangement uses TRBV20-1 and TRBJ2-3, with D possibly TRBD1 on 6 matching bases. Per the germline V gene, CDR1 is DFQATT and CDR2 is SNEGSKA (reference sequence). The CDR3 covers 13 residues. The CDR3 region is CSARDRGGDTLYF. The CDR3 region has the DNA TGCAGTGCTAGAGATCGAGGGGGAGATACGCTGTATTTT.

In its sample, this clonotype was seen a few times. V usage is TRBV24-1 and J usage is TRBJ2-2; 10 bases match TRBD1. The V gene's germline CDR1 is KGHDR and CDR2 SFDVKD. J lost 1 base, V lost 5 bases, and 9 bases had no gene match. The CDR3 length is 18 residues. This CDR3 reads CATSAHPGTGENTGELFF. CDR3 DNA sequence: TGTGCCACCAGTGCCCACCCCGGGACAGGGGAGAACACCGGGGAGCTGTTTTTT.

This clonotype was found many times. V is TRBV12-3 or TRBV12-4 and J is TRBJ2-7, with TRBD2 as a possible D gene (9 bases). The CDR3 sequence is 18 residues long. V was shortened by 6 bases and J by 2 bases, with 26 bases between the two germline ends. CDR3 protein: CASREDRVGGRAAYEQYF. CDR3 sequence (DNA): TGTGCCAGCAGGGAGGACAGGGTAGGCGGGAGGGCCGCCTACGAGCAGTACTTC.

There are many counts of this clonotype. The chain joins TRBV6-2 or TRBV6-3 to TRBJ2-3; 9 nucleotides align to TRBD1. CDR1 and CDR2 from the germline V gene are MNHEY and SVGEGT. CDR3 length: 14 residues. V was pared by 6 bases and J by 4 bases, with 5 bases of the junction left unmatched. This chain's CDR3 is CASRGTGSPDTQYF. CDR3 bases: TGTGCCAGCAGGGGGACAGGGTCCCCAGATACGCAGTATTTT.

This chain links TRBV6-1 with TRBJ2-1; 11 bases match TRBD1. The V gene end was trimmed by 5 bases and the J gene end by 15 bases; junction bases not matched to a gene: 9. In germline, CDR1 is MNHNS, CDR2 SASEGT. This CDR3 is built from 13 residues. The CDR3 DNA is TGTGCCAGCAGTCGCCCCGGACAGGGGGCTCCGTTCTTC. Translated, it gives CASSRPGQGAPFF.